Given below is one T cell receptor (beta chain) in context. Its antigen is not known. The entry originates in a study of OX40 agonist ivuxolimab in advanced cancers. Across the study: Ivuxolimab is an agonistic anti-OX40 (CD134) antibody, and patients were treated with it.

Germline CDR1 SQVTM, CDR2 ANQGSEA. This CDR3 has 12 amino acids. The V gene lost 5 bases and the J gene lost 4 bases, with 11 bases spanning the gap. People who had autoimmune disease history or systemic immunosuppression were excluded. The method was immunoSEQ multiplex PCR; TCRdb's version includes in-frame clones alone and lacks a portion of them. The repertoire includes around 120,000 clones, more than 80% of them detected once, and approximately 0.51% sits in the top ten. Study-wide results and caveats: At 0.1 to 3.0 mg/kg, clonal expansion of CD4+ and CD8+ blood T cells had occurred by week 6. Some nonresponders likewise displayed low normalized T-cell clonal expansion.

This receptor was obtained from an adult with an advanced solid tumor such as melanoma, head and neck, liver or kidney cancer. The J gene is TRBJ2-5, the V gene TRBV29-1; the D gene is possibly TRBD2 (6 bases). The sample in question was CD4+ or CD8+ T cells sorted from blood, obtained in a trial of the OX40 agonist ivuxolimab. The CDR3 region is CSVSGEGETQYF. In nucleotides, the CDR3 is TGCAGCGTTTCGGGGGAAGGAGAGACCCAGTACTTC.